One and the same sample provided the 18 T cell receptor beta chains below, sequenced in a study of T cell responses to AZD1222 COVID-19 vaccine. Produced via immunoSEQ multiplex PCR; TCRdb's table is partial and in-frame only. The sample lists roughly 150,000 clones; about nine tenths were seen once. The sample here was peripheral blood, taken on day 0 of AZD1222 vaccination. Receptors originate from an adult in good health.

The gene calls are TRBV4-3 and TRBJ1-4; D might be TRBD1 (5 bases). This CDR3 is 19 amino acids long. V was pared by 0 bases and J by 8 bases, with 25 bases between. CDR1 and CDR2 from the germline V gene are LGHNA and YSLEER. CDR3 in amino acids: CASSQDRPGLIGWGEKLFF. The CDR3 region has the DNA TGCGCCAGCAGCCAAGATAGGCCGGGACTCATAGGTTGGGGAGAAAAACTGTTTTTT.

The rearrangement links TRBV5-6 to TRBJ2-7; TRBD1 might be the D (5 bases). The V end was cut by 3 bases, the J end by 3 bases, with 7 bases between. Germline V lookup: CDR1 SGHDT, CDR2 YYEEEE. The CDR3 consists of 12 residues. The CDR3 here is CASSSTVYEQYF. The CDR3 region has the DNA TGTGCCAGCAGCTCGACAGTCTACGAGCAGTACTTC.

This rearrangement joins TRBV27 to TRBJ2-3; 11 bases agree with TRBD2. The J segment lost 0 bases and the V segment lost 4 bases, leaving 15 bases of the junction unmatched. Germline V gene sequence: CDR1 MNHEY, CDR2 SMNVEV (reference sequence). The CDR3 has 20 residues. The CDR3, as DNA: TGTGCCAGCAGTTACGCGACCGAGACTAGCGGGGCCTCTAGCACAGATACGCAGTATTTT. Protein product: CASSYATETSGASSTDTQYF.

CDR3 protein: CASSSYRGPDQPQHF. CDR3 sequence (DNA): TGTGCCAGCTCGTCTTACAGGGGGCCCGATCAGCCCCAGCATTTT. V gene TRBV6-5 combines with J gene TRBJ1-5; 9 positions agree with TRBD1. V lost 8 bases to trimming and J lost 5 bases; unmatched junction nucleotides: 10. Per the germline V gene, CDR1 is MNHEY and CDR2 is SVGAGI. CDR3 size: 15 residues.

The rearrangement joins TRBV6-2 or TRBV6-3 to TRBJ1-5, with D unclear. The V and J ends lost 6 bases and 9 bases respectively, with 9 bases between them. From germline, CDR1 is MNHEY and CDR2 SVGEGT. The CDR3 contains 11 residues. CDR3 bases: TGTGCCAGCAGCGCAGGACGGCCCCAGCATTTT. Protein: CASSAGRPQHF.

V gene TRBV2 combines with J gene TRBJ1-5, with a tentative D call TRBD1 (5 bases). From germline, CDR1 is SNHLY and CDR2 FYNNEI. V was trimmed by 4 bases and J by 4 bases, leaving 11 bases between them. This CDR3 has 14 amino acids. The CDR3 is CASSAGDGNQPQHF. CDR3 sequence (DNA): TGTGCCAGCAGTGCGGGGGACGGGAATCAGCCCCAGCATTTT. Complete variable domain (other parts from reference TRBV2 and TRBJ1-5): EPEVTQTPSHQVTQMGQEVILRCVPISNHLYFYWYRQILGQKVEFLVSFYNNEISEKSEIFDDQFSVERPDGSNFTLKIRSTKLEDSAMYFCASSAGDGNQPQHFGDGTRLSIL.

V is TRBV5-6 and J is TRBJ1-5; TRBD1 is a possible D gene (5 bases). The CDR3 is 15 amino acids. Trimming took 1 base from V and 0 from J, leaving 8 bases between them. The V gene's germline CDR1 is SGHDT and CDR2 YYEEEE. The CDR3 DNA reads TGTGCCAGCAGCTTGAACAGGCCTAGCAATCAGCCCCAGCATTTT. It is translated as CASSLNRPSNQPQHF.

The genes are TRBV5-6 and TRBJ2-7; weak D call: TRBD1 (6 bases). Germline loops: CDR1 SGHDT, CDR2 YYEEEE. With 0 bases removed from V and 2 bases from J, the gap between germline ends came to 12 bases. This CDR3 is 15 amino acids long. In nucleotides, the CDR3 is TGTGCCAGCAGCTTGGTGGACCAGGGGCCCTACGAGCAGTACTTC. Its protein is CASSLVDQGPYEQYF.

This clone was observed a single time. J is TRBJ1-1 and V is TRBV28; 7 nucleotides match TRBD1. After removal of 6 bases from V and 4 bases from J, the junction contained 11 bases not matched to a gene. The germline V gene encodes CDR1 MDHEN and CDR2 SYDVKM. This CDR3 spans 15 amino acids. CDR3 sequence: CASSPGGQRSTEAFF. The CDR3 DNA follows: TGTGCCAGCAGCCCCGGGGGACAGCGGAGCACTGAAGCTTTCTTT.

The chain recombines TRBV25-1 with TRBJ1-4; D might be TRBD1 (6 bases). V was cut by 3 bases and J by 13 bases, with 9 bases left in between. Germline CDR1 is MGHDK and CDR2 is SYGVNS. This CDR3 contains 11 residues. The CDR3 loop is CASSEGGGLFF. CDR3 DNA: TGTGCCAGCAGTGAGGGGGGCGGACTGTTTTTT. Filled out from reference TRBV25-1 and TRBJ1-4, the complete variable domain reads EADIYQTPRYLVIGTGKKITLECSQTMGHDKMYWYQQDPGMELHLIHYSYGVNSTEKGDLSSESTVSRIRTEHFPLTLESARPSHTSQYLCASSEGGGLFFGSGTQLSVL.

This clone has just one count. This chain uses TRBV28 with TRBJ2-3; D may be TRBD2 (5 bases). Germline loops: CDR1 MDHEN, CDR2 SYDVKM. Trimming stripped 9 bases from V and 4 bases from J, with 23 bases between. This CDR3 is built from 16 residues. CDR3 sequence: CASLRFAGAGPDTQYF. The CDR3 DNA sequence: TGTGCCAGTCTCCGATTTGCGGGCGCCGGCCCAGATACGCAGTATTTT.

This clone has a handful of counts. The rearrangement joins TRBV23-1 to TRBJ1-5; 7 bases map to TRBD1. TRBV23-1 is assigned to the ORF class and has an uncertain function. With V trimmed by 3 bases and J by 0 bases, 8 bases remained unmatched. CDR3 size: 17 residues. CDR3 DNA sequence: TGCGCCAGCAGTCACCCGGGACAGATTCATAGCAATCAGCCCCAGCATTTT. Protein sequence: CASSHPGQIHSNQPQHF.

Only one count was recorded for this clone. The V and J genes are TRBV19 and TRBJ2-3, with 9 bases matching TRBD1. The CDR3 is made up of 14 amino acids. The ends lost 10 bases at V and 5 bases at J; junction bases unmatched: 10. In germline, CDR1 is LNHDA, CDR2 SQIVND (reference sequence). In nucleotides, the CDR3 is TGTGCCACTGTCCGGGACAGGGATGTAGATACGCAGTATTTT. This sequence encodes CATVRDRDVDTQYF.

This chain connects TRBV19 to TRBJ1-1; D is possibly TRBD1 (5 bases). V was trimmed by 5 bases and J by 1 base, leaving 11 bases between them. In germline, CDR1 is LNHDA, CDR2 SQIVND (reference sequence). The length of the CDR3 is 14 residues. For the CDR3, the DNA is TGTGCCAGTAGTGCCCAGGGTAAGAACACTGAAGCTTTCTTT. This sequence encodes CASSAQGKNTEAFF. Full variable domain (outside the CDR3, taken from reference TRBV19 and TRBJ1-1): DGGITQSPKYLFRKEGQNVTLSCEQNLNHDAMYWYRQDPGQGLRLIYYSQIVNDFQKGDIAEGYSVSREKKESFPLTVTSAQKNPTAFYLCASSAQGKNTEAFFGQGTRLTVV.

The rearrangement links TRBV28 to TRBJ1-4; possible D gene TRBD1, 5 bases. Trimming took 6 bases from V and 0 from J, leaving 11 bases between them. The CDR3 spans 15 residues. Germline V gene sequence: CDR1 MDHEN, CDR2 SYDVKM. The CDR3 loop is CASRRGPATNEKLFF. CDR3 nucleotides: TGTGCCAGCAGAAGGGGCCCCGCAACTAATGAAAAACTGTTTTTT.

This clone has a handful of counts. Other DNA variants within this sample encode the same CDR3. This chain joins TRBV28 and TRBJ1-5; D gene unclear. Trimming stripped 5 bases from V and 1 base from J, with 9 bases between. The V gene's germline CDR1 is MDHEN and CDR2 SYDVKM. The CDR3 runs 14 residues. CDR3 residues: CASSLGGSNQPQHF. DNA of the CDR3: TGTGCCAGCAGTCTAGGCGGCAGCAATCAGCCCCAGCATTTT.

The chain uses TRBV7-3 and TRBJ1-2; D is possibly TRBD1 (6 bases). Trimming stripped 5 bases from V and 1 base from J, with 8 bases between. The CDR3 covers 13 residues. Germline lookup yields CDR1 SGHTA and CDR2 FQGTGA. This chain's CDR3 is CASSQDSNYGYTF. The CDR3 coding sequence is TGTGCCAGCAGCCAGGACAGTAACTATGGCTACACCTTC.

This clone has a single count. This rearrangement joins TRBV6-4 to TRBJ2-2; 8 positions agree with TRBD1. V shed 5 bases, J shed 5 bases, and the junction held 7 bases outside the gene matches. The CDR3 is made up of 15 amino acids. Germline-derived CDR1 and CDR2 are MRHNA and SNTAGT. The CDR3 nucleotides are TGTGCCAGCAGTCAGCAGGGGGCTGGGACCGGGGAGCTGTTTTTT. It encodes CASSQQGAGTGELFF.